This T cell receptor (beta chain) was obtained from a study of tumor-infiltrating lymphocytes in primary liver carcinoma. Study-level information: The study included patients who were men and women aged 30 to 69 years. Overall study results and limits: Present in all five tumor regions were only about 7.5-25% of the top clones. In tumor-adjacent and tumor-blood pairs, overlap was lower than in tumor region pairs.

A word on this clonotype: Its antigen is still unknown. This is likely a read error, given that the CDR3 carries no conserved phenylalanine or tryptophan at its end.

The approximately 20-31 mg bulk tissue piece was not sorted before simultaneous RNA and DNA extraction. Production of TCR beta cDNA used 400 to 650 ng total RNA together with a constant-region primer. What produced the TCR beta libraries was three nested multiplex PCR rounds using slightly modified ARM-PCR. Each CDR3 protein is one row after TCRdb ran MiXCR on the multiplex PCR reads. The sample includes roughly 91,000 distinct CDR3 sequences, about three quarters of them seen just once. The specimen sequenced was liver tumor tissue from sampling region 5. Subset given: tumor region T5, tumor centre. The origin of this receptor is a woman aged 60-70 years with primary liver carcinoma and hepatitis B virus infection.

CDR3: CASGYGGAAEKLFY. DNA of the CDR3: TGTGCCAGCGGTTACGGTGGAGCGGCCGAAAAACTGTTTTAT. The chain couples TRBV6-2 or TRBV6-3 to TRBJ1-4; the D is unclear. Germline loops: CDR1 MNHEY, CDR2 SVGEGT. CDR3 length: 14 residues.